This T cell receptor beta chain is drawn from a study of blood T cell repertoires in COVID-19. Across the whole study: Sites in the United States, Italy and Spain provided acute and convalescent COVID-19 samples. Sample material is recorded as cDNA or gDNA derived from T cells, B-cell-depleted T cells, or PBMCs.

Per the original data handling: For nucleated cells, counts were estimated from reference gene primer amplification. Sequencing was performed with immunoSEQ multiplex PCR; in TCRdb, only in-frame clones are kept and a portion is missing. The DNA was the basis for D and trimming; V, J and clone size are from that table. There are over 300,000 clones in the sample; around 85% occur only once, and about 7% lies in the top ten. The origin of this receptor is a human donor in a cohort sampled during active COVID-19. Source material: peripheral blood.

CDR3 sequence reads: CASSSRGGLAKNIQYF. CDR3 bases: TGTGCCAGCAGTTCGAGGGGGGGTTTAGCCAAAAACATTCAGTACTTC. This sequence joins TRBV6-5 and TRBJ2-4, with D possibly TRBD2 on 7 matching bases. Between the trimmed V and J ends, which lost 4 bases and 0 bases, there was a span of 13 bases. Germline CDR1 is MNHEY and CDR2 is SVGAGI. This CDR3 is built from 16 residues.